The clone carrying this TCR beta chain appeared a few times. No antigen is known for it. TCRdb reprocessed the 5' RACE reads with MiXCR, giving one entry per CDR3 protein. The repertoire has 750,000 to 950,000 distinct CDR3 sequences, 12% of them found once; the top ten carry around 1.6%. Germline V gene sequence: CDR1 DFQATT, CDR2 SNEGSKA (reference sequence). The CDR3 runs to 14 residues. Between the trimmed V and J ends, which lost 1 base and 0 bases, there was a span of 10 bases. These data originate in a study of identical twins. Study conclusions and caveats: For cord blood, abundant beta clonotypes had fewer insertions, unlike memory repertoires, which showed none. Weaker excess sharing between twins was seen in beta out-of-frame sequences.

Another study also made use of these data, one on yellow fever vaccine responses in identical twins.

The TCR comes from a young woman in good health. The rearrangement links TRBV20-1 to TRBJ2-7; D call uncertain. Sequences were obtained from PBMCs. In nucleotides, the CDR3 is TGCAGTGCTAGAGTATTAGGTACCTCCTACGAGCAGTACGTC. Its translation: CSARVLGTSYEQYV.